The TCR beta chain under discussion was sequenced for a study of blood T cell repertoires in COVID-19. Across the study: PBMCs, B-cell-depleted T cells, or T cells provided the cDNA or gDNA that made up the material.

The V and J ends lost 5 bases and 6 bases, in that order; junction bases with no gene match: 15. Germline lookup yields CDR1 SGHVS and CDR2 FQNEAQ. The CDR3 is made up of 17 amino acids. Per the authors' pipeline: Nucleated cell counts were estimated from reference gene primer amplification. The repertoire was sequenced with immunoSEQ multiplex PCR; TCRdb's copy has only in-frame clones and lacks some. Clone size and the V and J calls come from that table; the DNA yielded D and trimming. The sample records 200,000 to 250,000 clones, roughly 87% being singletons. This clone was observed a handful of times. Participants were placed into cohorts based on the clinical history they reported. Resolution of symptoms, clearance, or two negative PCRs was present in recovered Cohort 3 donors.

This chain uses TRBV7-8 with TRBJ2-3, with 9 bases fitting TRBD1. The sequencing input was PBMCs or T cells enriched from blood (not recorded which). The TCR originated in a young man who had recovered from COVID-19. The CDR3 DNA reads as TGTGCCAGCAGCGTACCGGGACAGGGCGAACGGGGGGATACGCAGTATTTT. The encoded protein is CASSVPGQGERGDTQYF.